These 28 T cell receptor beta chains were all obtained from the same sample, sequenced in a study of neurological immune-mediated disorders. TCRdb analysed the 5' RACE reads with MiXCR anew, one entry per CDR3 protein. The repertoire consists of roughly 70,000 distinct CDR3 sequences, with roughly 4.5% occurring once and the leading ten covering 2% to 2.5%. Sequencing was done on a sample of PBMCs. These receptors were obtained from a woman aged 70 to 79 with multiple sclerosis.

The chain couples TRBV20-1 to TRBJ2-2; D is ambiguous. Trimming removed 3 bases at V and 7 bases at J, with 15 bases between. CDR3 length equals 14 residues. CDR1 is DFQATT, CDR2 SNEGSKA, per germline (reference sequence). This CDR3 is CSARAGWMSGELFF. The DNA of the CDR3 is TGCAGTGCTAGGGCCGGTTGGATGAGCGGGGAGCTGTTTTTT.

This clonotype was seen a handful of times. The rearrangement joins TRBV4-2 to TRBJ1-1; maybe TRBD1 (5 bases). Trimming stripped 1 base from V and 5 bases from J, with 23 bases between. The CDR3 has 18 residues. CDR1 LGHNA and CDR2 YNFKEQ come from the germline V gene. The CDR3: CASSQGPLGQARGTEAFF. The CDR3 DNA sequence: TGTGCCAGCAGCCAAGGACCATTGGGGCAGGCGAGGGGAACTGAAGCTTTCTTT.

In its sample, this clonotype was seen many times. This rearrangement joins TRBV5-1 to TRBJ1-2; D remains unclear. This CDR3 is 13 amino acids long. Germline V gives CDR1 SGHRS, CDR2 YFSETQ. V dropped 4 bases and J dropped 6 bases, with 13 bases sitting between them. The CDR3 spells CASSAEDVHGYTF. CDR3 DNA sequence: TGCGCCAGCAGCGCGGAGGATGTCCATGGCTACACCTTC.

This clonotype was recorded at least ten times. This chain uses TRBV6-6 with TRBJ2-7, with D possibly TRBD2 on 6 matching bases. The CDR3 spans 16 residues. V dropped 0 bases and J dropped 7 bases, with 19 bases sitting between them. The V gene's germline CDR1 is MNHNY and CDR2 SVGAGI (reference sequence). The CDR3 spells CASSYSGGRTAGEQYF. The CDR3 DNA is TGTGCCAGCAGTTACTCCGGTGGCAGGACCGCGGGGGAGCAGTACTTC.

The sample holds many counts of this clonotype. The V gene is TRBV7-2, the J gene TRBJ1-1, with 12 bases fitting TRBD1. The germline CDR1 and CDR2 sequences are SGHTA and FQGNSA. The V segment lost 5 bases and the J segment 4 bases; nucleotides outside the gene matches: 8. This CDR3 is built from 16 residues. The DNA of the CDR3 is TGTGCCAGCAGCGCCCGGGACAGGGGGCGAGGCACTGAAGCTTTCTTT. Amino acid sequence: CASSARDRGRGTEAFF.

Points on this clonotype: It may be a read error: a sequence one base away is much more abundant. Because the CDR3 is missing its conserved closing phenylalanine or tryptophan, this is likely a read error. The chain recombines TRBV12-3 or TRBV12-4 with TRBJ1-2, with D hard to call. CDR3 length equals 11 residues. V lost 3 bases and J lost 1, with 0 bases in between. CDR3 loop: CASSFNYGYTY. In DNA form, the CDR3 reads TGTGCCAGCAGTTTTAACTATGGCTACACCTAC.

This clonotype was recorded many times. The V and J genes are TRBV7-2 and TRBJ2-7, with TRBD2 identical over 11 bases. Germline V lookup: CDR1 SGHTA, CDR2 FQGNSA. The CDR3 has 15 amino acids. V shed 4 bases, J shed 6 bases, and the junction held 8 bases outside the gene matches. As DNA, the CDR3 is TGTGCCAGCAGCTCCTTTAGCGGGAGGGCCCCCGAGCAGTACTTC. Amino acids: CASSSFSGRAPEQYF.

This clonotype has a count of ten or more. This rearrangement joins TRBV14 to TRBJ2-1, with 7 bases fitting TRBD2. Per the germline V gene, CDR1 is SGHDN and CDR2 is FVKESK. There are 16 residues in the CDR3. V trimming: 4 bases; J trimming: 5 bases; junction bases outside the gene matches: 11. The CDR3 protein is CASSLIGRTGNNEQFF. The CDR3, as DNA: TGTGCCAGCAGCCTCATCGGGAGGACCGGGAACAATGAGCAGTTCTTC.

The rearrangement uses TRBV20-1 and TRBJ2-7; tentative D call: TRBD2 (7 bases). This CDR3 has 17 residues. In germline, CDR1 is DFQATT, CDR2 SNEGSKA (reference sequence). The V and J ends lost 5 bases and 6 bases respectively, with 29 bases between them. DNA of the CDR3: TGCAGTGCTGTCCCTAGTGGGGGGGCGCCTTTAACTCGCGAGCAGTACTTC. Translating it yields CSAVPSGGAPLTREQYF.

This clonotype was picked up a small number of times. The chain has TRBV15 and TRBJ2-1; 8 positions agree with TRBD2. Losses at the gene ends were 4 bases for V and 0 bases for J; bases not matched to a gene: 8. CDR1 and CDR2 from the germline V gene are LNHNV and YYDKDF (reference sequence). The CDR3 totals 17 residues. CDR3 residues: CATSTFTGTSSYNEQFF. The CDR3 DNA sequence: TGTGCCACCAGCACTTTTACCGGGACTAGCTCCTACAATGAGCAGTTCTTC.

The chain links TRBV7-8 to TRBJ2-4; 9 nucleotides line up with TRBD2. The ends lost 2 bases at V and 0 bases at J; junction bases unmatched: 2. CDR1 and CDR2 from the germline V gene are SGHVS and FQNEAQ. There are 16 residues in the CDR3. CDR3 sequence (DNA): TGTGCCAGCAGCTTATTACTAGCGGGAGCCAAAAACATTCAGTACTTC. Amino acids: CASSLLLAGAKNIQYF.

This clonotype was detected ten times or more. The chain carries TRBV29-1 and TRBJ2-6, with TRBD2 matching over 11 bases. The CDR3 runs 15 residues. With V trimmed by 4 bases and J by 3 bases, 2 bases remained unmatched. CDR1 is SQVTM and CDR2 is ANQGSEA in the germline V gene. The CDR3 loop is CSVASGRYGANVLTF. In nucleotides, the CDR3 is TGCAGCGTTGCTAGCGGGAGGTATGGGGCCAACGTCCTGACTTTC.

The chain is built from TRBV18 and TRBJ2-1; 9 nucleotides agree with TRBD2. V gave up 10 bases and J gave up 8 bases; unmatched junction bases: 9. This CDR3 region has 13 residues. Germline CDR1 reads KGHSH; CDR2 reads LQKENI. CDR3 sequence: CANKAGGPYEQFF. The CDR3, as DNA: TGTGCCAACAAGGCGGGAGGGCCCTATGAGCAGTTCTTC.

The table lists this clonotype with a few counts. The chain couples TRBV11-3 to TRBJ2-1; TRBD2 agrees at 9 bases. Germline CDR1 reads SGHNT; CDR2 reads YENEEA. The ends lost 0 bases at V and 4 bases at J; junction bases unmatched: 1. The CDR3 extends over 15 amino acids. CDR3 region: CASSLDLAGYNEQFF. The CDR3 bases are TGTGCCAGCAGCTTAGATCTAGCGGGGTACAATGAGCAGTTCTTC.

This clonotype appeared a few times. The CDR3 DNA reads TGTGCCAGCAGTTACACCGGGACTAGCGGGATGGTCGGGGAGCTGTTTTTT. Translated: CASSYTGTSGMVGELFF. The chain uses TRBV6-5 and TRBJ2-2; TRBD2 aligns across 13 bases. The CDR3 spans 17 residues. Per germline, CDR1 MNHEY and CDR2 SVGAGI. After removal of 2 bases from V and 7 bases from J, the junction contained 7 bases not matched to a gene.

This chain uses TRBV7-3 with TRBJ2-2; the match to TRBD1 covers 7 bases. The V gene's germline CDR1 is SGHTA and CDR2 FQGTGA. The CDR3 is 16 residues long. V trimming: 5 bases; J trimming: 2 bases; junction bases outside the gene matches: 8. As DNA, the CDR3 is TGTGCCAGCAGCCCCCAGGGGGAGATTAACACCGGGGAGCTGTTTTTT. It encodes CASSPQGEINTGELFF.

This clonotype has a count of ten or more. The chain is built from TRBV14 and TRBJ2-3; D is unresolved. The CDR3 contains 11 residues. V shed 4 bases and J shed 6 bases, with 5 bases lying between them. The germline V gene encodes CDR1 SGHDN and CDR2 FVKESK. Written as DNA, the CDR3 is TGTGCCAGCAGCCGCCTTGATACGCAGTATTTT. It translates to CASSRLDTQYF.

This clonotype was seen more than once but under ten times. This clone may be a read error of a much larger clone one base away. The V and J genes are TRBV12-3 or TRBV12-4 and TRBJ1-5; a weak D match, TRBD1 (5 bases). The V and J ends lost 2 bases and 4 bases respectively, with 18 bases between them. The CDR3 contains 17 residues. The CDR3 bases are TGTGCCAGCAGTTTACATTGGAAAGGGGACCTTAATCAGCCCCAGCATTTT. This sequence encodes CASSLHWKGDLNQPQHF.

This clonotype was picked up a small number of times. V and J are TRBV10-2 and TRBJ2-5, with TRBD2 matching 10 bases. This CDR3 comprises 13 residues. The germline CDR1 and CDR2 sequences are WSHSY and SAAADI. With V trimmed by 8 bases and J by 4 bases, 4 bases remained unmatched. The CDR3 nucleotides are TGCGCCAGCCGAGCGGGAGGGGGAGAGACCCAGTACTTC. As protein: CASRAGGGETQYF.

This clonotype was seen ten or more times. V and J are TRBV20-1 and TRBJ2-3, with 9 bases lining up with TRBD2. Germline lookup yields CDR1 DFQATT and CDR2 SNEGSKA (reference sequence). V dropped 5 bases and J dropped 4; count of bases not matched to a gene: 13. The CDR3 extends over 16 amino acids. The CDR3 loop is CSAQGPIAGVPDTQYF. The CDR3 DNA follows: TGCAGTGCTCAAGGACCAATAGCGGGAGTGCCAGATACGCAGTATTTT.

This clonotype was recorded many times. The chain recombines TRBV20-1 with TRBJ1-5; 8 nucleotides line up with TRBD1. The germline gives CDR1 DFQATT, CDR2 SNEGSKA (reference sequence). J lost 5 bases, V lost 5 bases, and 5 bases had no gene match. CDR3 size: 13 residues. DNA for the CDR3: TGCAGTGCTTTAACAGGGGGAGATCAGCCCCAGCATTTT. This encodes CSALTGGDQPQHF.

This clonotype was recorded at least ten times. This chain uses TRBV7-2 with TRBJ1-2; unclear D gene. Germline V gene lookup returns CDR1 SGHTA and CDR2 FQGNSA. CDR3 length: 14 amino acids. Trimming shortened V by 2 bases and J by 4 bases, and 11 bases separated the two germline ends. The DNA for the CDR3 is TGTGCCAGCAGCTTATGGCCAGAGGGCTATGGCTACACCTTC. This sequence encodes CASSLWPEGYGYTF. Complete variable domain (other parts from reference TRBV7-2 and TRBJ1-2): GAGVSQSPSNKVTEKGKDVELRCDPISGHTALYWYRQSLGQGLEFLIYFQGNSAPDKSGLPSDRFSAERTGGSVSTLTIQRTQQEDSAVYLCASSLWPEGYGYTFGSGTRLTVV.

In regard to this clonotype: A read error is possible here, since a much larger clone lies one base away. The V gene is TRBV12-3 or TRBV12-4, the J gene TRBJ2-5; TRBD2 aligns across 7 bases. This CDR3 has 12 amino acids. V was clipped by 5 bases and J by 5 bases; unmatched bases: 2. DNA of the CDR3: TGTGCCAGCAGTAGCGGGGCGGAGACCCAGTACTTC. Translated: CASSSGAETQYF.

Within the sample, this clonotype is medium-sized. The V and J genes are TRBV5-1 and TRBJ2-1, with D possibly TRBD1 on 5 matching bases. Per the germline V gene, CDR1 is SGHRS and CDR2 is YFSETQ. With 2 bases removed from V and 4 bases from J, the gap between germline ends came to 16 bases. The CDR3 is 16 residues long. For the CDR3, the DNA is TGCGCCAGCAGCTTTGGGTCCAAAAAGGGGTACAATGAGCAGTTCTTC. Amino acids: CASSFGSKKGYNEQFF.

This clonotype came up many times. This chain uses TRBV6-5 with TRBJ1-6; 9 bases are shared with TRBD1. The germline CDR1 and CDR2 sequences are MNHEY and SVGAGI. V was pared by 5 bases and J by 8 bases, with 7 bases of the junction left unmatched. The CDR3 is made up of 15 amino acids. In DNA form, the CDR3 reads TGTGCCAGCAGTCGATCGTGGACAGGGGATTCACCCCTCCACTTT. Amino acid sequence: CASSRSWTGDSPLHF.

This clonotype occurred many times. The chain is built from TRBV7-2 and TRBJ1-6; D is perhaps TRBD1 (6 bases). Germline CDR1 is SGHTA and CDR2 is FQGNSA. The CDR3 loop spans 15 amino acids. The V gene lost 6 bases and the J gene lost 6 bases, with 15 bases spanning the gap. The CDR3 DNA is TGTGCCAGCAGGATACAGGGATGGGGTAATTCACCCCTCCACTTT. As protein: CASRIQGWGNSPLHF. The entire variable domain, with the rest obtained from reference TRBV7-2 and TRBJ1-6, is as follows: GAGVSQSPSNKVTEKGKDVELRCDPISGHTALYWYRQSLGQGLEFLIYFQGNSAPDKSGLPSDRFSAERTGGSVSTLTIQRTQQEDSAVYLCASRIQGWGNSPLHFGNGTRLTVT.

At least ten counts were recorded for this clonotype. The rearrangement joins TRBV3-1 to TRBJ2-7, with 7 bases lining up with TRBD1. Germline-derived CDR1 and CDR2 are LGHDT and YNNKEL (reference sequence). The J segment lost 2 bases and the V segment lost 4 bases, leaving 11 bases of the junction unmatched. This CDR3 comprises 16 residues. Here the CDR3 DNA reads TGTGCCAGCAGCCTGAGGGGGCGGACAAGTACCTACGAGCAGTACTTC. The encoded protein is CASSLRGRTSTYEQYF.

This clonotype was seen at least ten times. The chain links TRBV9 to TRBJ2-1; possible D gene TRBD2, 5 bases. Trimming removed 1 base at V and 10 bases at J, with 12 bases between. Germline CDR1 and CDR2: SGDLS and YYNGEE. The CDR3 is 13 residues long. The CDR3 DNA follows: TGTGCCAGCAGCGTACTAGCTTCGGGAGAGCAGTTCTTC. Its protein is CASSVLASGEQFF. The variable domain in full, with the rest retrieved from reference TRBV9 and TRBJ2-1, is DSGVTQTPKHLITATGQRVTLRCSPRSGDLSVYWYQQSLDQGLQFLIQYYNGEERAKGNILERFSAQQFPDLHSELNLSSLELGDSALYFCASSVLASGEQFFGPGTRLTVL.